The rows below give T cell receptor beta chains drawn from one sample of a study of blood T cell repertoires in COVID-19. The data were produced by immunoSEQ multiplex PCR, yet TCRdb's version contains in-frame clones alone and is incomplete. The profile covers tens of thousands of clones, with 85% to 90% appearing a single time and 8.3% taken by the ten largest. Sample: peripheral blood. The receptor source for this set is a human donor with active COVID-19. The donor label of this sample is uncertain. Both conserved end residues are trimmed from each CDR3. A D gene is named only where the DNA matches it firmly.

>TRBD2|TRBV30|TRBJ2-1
AWSPATSGSGYNEQF
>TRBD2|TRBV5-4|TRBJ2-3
ASRRDYQHTDTQY
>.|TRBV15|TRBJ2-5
ATSRDASLAETQY
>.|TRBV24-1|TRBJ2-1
ATSDVGGGGYNEQF
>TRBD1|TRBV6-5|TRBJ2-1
ASSWTGGNNEQF
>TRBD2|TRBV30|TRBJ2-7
AWSPPSTTTSGNDEQY
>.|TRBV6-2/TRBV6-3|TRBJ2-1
ASSYSQDSYNEQF
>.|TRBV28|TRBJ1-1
ASRPTGDTEAF
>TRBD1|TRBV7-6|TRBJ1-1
ASSLERRGLRYTEAF
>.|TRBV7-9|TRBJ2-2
ASSLSLGSSGELF
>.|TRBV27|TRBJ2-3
ASSRRGSSTDTQY
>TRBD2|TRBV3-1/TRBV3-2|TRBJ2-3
ASSQDLVAGGPTDTQY
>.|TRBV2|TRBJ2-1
ASEGVSSYNEQF
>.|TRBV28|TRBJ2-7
ASSLYGYEQY
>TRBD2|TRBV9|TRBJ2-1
ASSVVGLAGGPYNEQF
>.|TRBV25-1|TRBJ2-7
ASIVGQRYYEQY
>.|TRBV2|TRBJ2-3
ASSGGSTDTQY
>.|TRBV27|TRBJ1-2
ASKDRWLGGYT
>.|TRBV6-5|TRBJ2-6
ASSYSTTGANVLT
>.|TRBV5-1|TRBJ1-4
ASSLAGDYNEKLF
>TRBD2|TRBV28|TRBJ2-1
ASSLDPGLAGVGYNEQF
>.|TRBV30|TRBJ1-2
AWSVGLNNGYT
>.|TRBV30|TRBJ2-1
ACQGDWLYNEQF
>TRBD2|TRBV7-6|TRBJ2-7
ASSFDDGREGREQY
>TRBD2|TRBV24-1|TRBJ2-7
ATSENLAVSYEQY
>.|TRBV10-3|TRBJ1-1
AIRQDPGAEAF
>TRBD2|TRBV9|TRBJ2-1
ASSILGGEQF
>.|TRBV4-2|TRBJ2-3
ASSQVRVSSTDTQY
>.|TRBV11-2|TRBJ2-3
ASSLGGGPDTQY
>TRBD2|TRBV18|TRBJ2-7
ASSSFAGGGAVGSYEQY
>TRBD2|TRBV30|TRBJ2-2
AWSPRGGGTGELF
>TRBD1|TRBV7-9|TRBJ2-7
ASSLGTGVGYEQY
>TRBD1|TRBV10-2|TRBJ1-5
ASRDSRYNQPQH
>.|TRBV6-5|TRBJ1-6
ASSYSPQLNNSPLH
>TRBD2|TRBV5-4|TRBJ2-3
ASSPGTSRSTDTQY
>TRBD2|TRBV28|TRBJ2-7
ASRPTSYTYEQY
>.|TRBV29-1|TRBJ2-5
SVTDSPLQETQY
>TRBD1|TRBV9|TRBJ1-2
ASSVGDRGLSNYGYT
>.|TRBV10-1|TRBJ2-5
ASNGPAGETQY
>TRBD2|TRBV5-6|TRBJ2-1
ASSTTSGSSNEQF
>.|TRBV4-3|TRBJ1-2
ASSQGRGGYT
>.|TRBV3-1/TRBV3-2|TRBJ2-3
ASSQVQGTDTQY